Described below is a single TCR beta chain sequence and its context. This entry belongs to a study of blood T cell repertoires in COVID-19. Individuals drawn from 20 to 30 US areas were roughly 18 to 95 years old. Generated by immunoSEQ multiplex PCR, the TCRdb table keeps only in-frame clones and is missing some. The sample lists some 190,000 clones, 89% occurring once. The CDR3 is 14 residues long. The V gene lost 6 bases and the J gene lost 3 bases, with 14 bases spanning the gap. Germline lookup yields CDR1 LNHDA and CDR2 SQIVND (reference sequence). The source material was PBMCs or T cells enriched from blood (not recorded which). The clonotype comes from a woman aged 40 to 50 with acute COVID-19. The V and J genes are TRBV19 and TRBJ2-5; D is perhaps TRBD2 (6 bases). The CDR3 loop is CASSQLSGEETQYF. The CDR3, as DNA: TGTGCCAGTAGCCAATTATCGGGGGAAGAGACCCAGTACTTC.